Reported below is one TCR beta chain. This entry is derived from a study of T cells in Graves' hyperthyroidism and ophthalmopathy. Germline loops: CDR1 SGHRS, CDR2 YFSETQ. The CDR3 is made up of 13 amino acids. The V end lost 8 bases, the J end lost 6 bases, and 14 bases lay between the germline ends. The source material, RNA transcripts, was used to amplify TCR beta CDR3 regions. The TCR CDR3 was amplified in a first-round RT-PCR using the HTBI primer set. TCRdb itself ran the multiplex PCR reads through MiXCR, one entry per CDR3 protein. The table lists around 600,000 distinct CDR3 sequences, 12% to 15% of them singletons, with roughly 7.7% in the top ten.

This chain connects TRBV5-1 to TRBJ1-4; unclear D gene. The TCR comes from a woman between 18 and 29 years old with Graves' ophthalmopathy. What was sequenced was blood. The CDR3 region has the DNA TGCGCCAGTTCGCAGGCCCCGGATGAAAAACTGTTTTTT. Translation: CASSQAPDEKLFF.